This is a list of T cell receptor beta chains from one sample in a study of graft-versus-host responses after intestinal transplantation. These receptors' targets are unknown. TCRdb's copy holds only in-frame clones and misses some; the assay was immunoSEQ multiplex PCR. The repertoire holds over 80,000 clones, around 93% seen once, with around 0.38% in the top ten. The sequencing here drew on unstimulated CD8+ T cells sorted from spleen or lymph node cells, taken before transplant. These receptors were taken from a human donor who was the organ donor for an intestinal transplant. CDR3s include the opening cysteine and the closing phenylalanine or tryptophan. Fields, in order: clone size, V gene, D gene, J gene, CDR3 DNA, CDR3 protein. A D gene is named only where the DNA matches it firmly. Size tells how often a clone was seen (once, few, many) or the class of an expanded clone, and some rows leave it out.

-	TRBV19	TRBD1	TRBJ2-7	TGTGCCAGCGGACAGGGGATCGCATACGAGCAGTACTTC	CASGQGIAYEQYF
-	TRBV10-2	TRBD1	TRBJ1-5	TGCGCCAGCAGTGAGTTTAACAGGGGAAGCAATCAGCCCCAGCATTTT	CASSEFNRGSNQPQHF
-	TRBV5-1	-	TRBJ2-3	TGCGCCAGCAGTTCGTCTCCCTCCCCGGGACAATGGCTCACAGATACGCAGTATTTT	CASSSSPSPGQWLTDTQYF
few	TRBV4-1	-	TRBJ1-1	TGCGCCAGCAGCCAAGAAGGAGGTATGAACACTGAAGCTTTCTTT	CASSQEGGMNTEAFF
once	TRBV19	-	TRBJ2-7	TGTGCATCAGGGGTGGGCAGTTCCTACGAGCAGTACTTC	CASGVGSSYEQYF
once	TRBV28	-	TRBJ2-7	TGTGCCAGCAGTTTTCGGGGCAGGGGCCACGAGCAGTACTTC	CASSFRGRGHEQYF
-	TRBV2	TRBD2	TRBJ2-7	TGTGCCAGCAGTGCTCGGACTAGCGGGGGGTACGAGCAGTACTTC	CASSARTSGGYEQYF
-	TRBV7-6	TRBD1	TRBJ1-4	TGTGCCAGCAGCCGGACAGGAGGAAATGAAAAACTGTTTTTT	CASSRTGGNEKLFF
-	TRBV29-1	TRBD2	TRBJ2-1	TGCAGCGTTGATGGGACTAGCGGGGGCCTTAATGAGCAGTTCTTC	CSVDGTSGGLNEQFF
-	TRBV4-3	-	TRBJ2-1	TGCGCCAGCAGCCCTCGTGCCACCCTATACAATGAGCAGTTCTTC	CASSPRATLYNEQFF
-	TRBV5-1	TRBD2	TRBJ2-1	TGCGCCAGCAGAGGACTAGCGGGGTACAATGAGCAGTTCTTC	CASRGLAGYNEQFF
-	TRBV2	TRBD2	TRBJ2-3	TGTGCCAGCATGGGACTAGCGTATAGCACAGATACGCAGTATTTT	CASMGLAYSTDTQYF
few	TRBV5-6	TRBD2	TRBJ2-1	TGTGCCAGCAGCTTGGACGGGGGGGCCAGTTACAATGAGCAGTTCTTC	CASSLDGGASYNEQFF
few	TRBV19	-	TRBJ1-4	TGTGCCAGTAGCCCAGGGGTTACAGCTAATGAAAAACTGTTTTTT	CASSPGVTANEKLFF
-	TRBV29-1	-	TRBJ1-1	TGCAGCGTTGAATCTAGTGACACTGAAGCTTTCTTT	CSVESSDTEAFF